Below, 20 T cell receptor beta chains from the same sample are listed, as sequenced in a study of cytomegalovirus exposure and HLA in healthy donors. 60 Vbeta and 13 Jbeta primers were used in PCR. Here immunoSEQ multiplex PCR was the method, and the copy in TCRdb shows in-frame clones only, minus some. The sample has 200,000 to 250,000 clones, about 74% seen once. The sequencing input was PBMCs. Source of these receptors: a middle-aged man in good health and CMV-seronegative.

This chain joins TRBV28 and TRBJ1-1; D is perhaps TRBD1 (5 bases). The CDR3 sequence is 14 residues long. Trimming took 6 bases from V and 9 from J, leaving 20 bases between them. Germline CDR1 and CDR2: MDHEN and SYDVKM. CDR3 coding DNA: TGTGCCAGCAGGCCCCAGGACATACCACAGAAAGCTTTCTTT. Translation gives CASRPQDIPQKAFF. Complete variable domain (other parts from reference TRBV28 and TRBJ1-1): DVKVTQSSRYLVKRTGEKVFLECVQDMDHENMFWYRQDPGLGLRLIYFSYDVKMKEKGDIPEGYSVSREKKERFSLILESASTNQTSMYLCASRPQDIPQKAFFGQGTRLTVV.

This clone turned up a few times. The rearrangement uses TRBV6-1 and TRBJ1-4; TRBD1 might be the D (6 bases). This CDR3 region has 14 residues. Germline CDR1 reads MNHNS; CDR2 reads SASEGT. With 8 bases removed from V and 0 bases from J, the gap between germline ends came to 10 bases. The CDR3 coding sequence is TGTGCCAGCTCCTCAGGGGCAACTAATGAAAAACTGTTTTTT. It codes for CASSSGATNEKLFF.

This clone has only a few counts. The chain couples TRBV15 to TRBJ2-1, with D possibly matching TRBD1 (5 bases). Trimming pared 5 bases from V and 6 bases from J, leaving 14 bases between. This CDR3 region has 14 residues. CDR1 LNHNV and CDR2 YYDKDF come from the germline V gene (reference sequence). The CDR3 region is CATSGIDRLNEQFF. CDR3 DNA: TGTGCCACCAGCGGGATCGACAGACTCAATGAGCAGTTCTTC. Variable domain in full (rest from reference TRBV15 and TRBJ2-1): DAMVIQNPRYQVTQFGKPVTLSCSQTLNHNVMYWYQQKSSQAPKLLFHYYDKDFNNEADTPDNFQSRRPNTSFCFLDIRSPGLGDTAMYLCATSGIDRLNEQFFGPGTRLTVL.

The rearrangement uses TRBV4-3 and TRBJ1-2; 7 nucleotides match TRBD1. The CDR3 runs 16 residues. Germline V lookup: CDR1 LGHNA, CDR2 YSLEER. J was trimmed by 6 bases and V by 0 bases; bases with no gene match: 10. The CDR3 loop reads CASSQDPAGGGDGYTF. Here the CDR3 DNA reads TGCGCCAGCAGCCAAGATCCGGCAGGGGGTGGCGATGGCTACACCTTC.

This sequence joins TRBV28 and TRBJ2-2, with a possible D match to TRBD2 (5 bases). CDR3 size: 15 residues. Germline loops: CDR1 MDHEN, CDR2 SYDVKM. V lost 5 bases and J 0 bases, leaving 10 bases between the germline ends. The CDR3 here is CASSPPGTNTGELFF. CDR3 coding DNA: TGTGCCAGCAGTCCCCCGGGAACGAACACCGGGGAGCTGTTTTTT.

The rearrangement links TRBV29-1 to TRBJ2-5, with D possibly being TRBD2 (5 bases). The CDR3 contains 12 residues. V gave up 1 base and J gave up 5 bases, with 8 bases separating them. Germline values: CDR1 SQVTM, CDR2 ANQGSEA. The CDR3 reads CSVEGQRETQYF. The CDR3 DNA reads TGCAGCGTTGAAGGTCAGCGGGAGACCCAGTACTTC.

This clone was observed once. The chain carries TRBV7-2 and TRBJ2-7; 9 bases map to TRBD1. Looked up from germline, CDR1 is SGHTA and CDR2 is FQGNSA. V lost 5 bases to trimming and J lost 3 bases; unmatched junction nucleotides: 5. The CDR3 is made up of 14 amino acids. The CDR3 protein is CASSLGQGYYEQYF. The CDR3, as DNA: TGTGCCAGCAGCCTCGGACAGGGGTACTACGAGCAGTACTTC.

This clone has a handful of counts. The J gene is TRBJ2-1, the V gene TRBV11-2; 7 bases agree with TRBD2. CDR3 length: 13 residues. Germline V lookup: CDR1 SGHAT, CDR2 FQNNGV. V trimming: 5 bases; J trimming: 8 bases; junction bases outside the gene matches: 6. DNA for the CDR3: TGTGCCAGCAGCCGTGGGACTATCGATGAGCAGTTCTTC. As protein: CASSRGTIDEQFF.

This rearrangement joins TRBV11-1 to TRBJ2-1; the match to TRBD2 covers 7 bases. This CDR3 region has 16 residues. Germline CDR1 SGHAT, CDR2 FQDESV (reference sequence). V was clipped by 1 base and J by 10 bases; unmatched bases: 13. The CDR3 spells CASSLGGRAGQKEQFF. Written as DNA, the CDR3 is TGTGCCAGCAGCTTAGGTGGGAGGGCCGGGCAAAAAGAGCAGTTCTTC.

This chain uses TRBV12-5 with TRBJ2-5; tentatively, D is TRBD2 (6 bases). CDR1 and CDR2 (germline): LGHNT, FRNRAP. V was pared by 2 bases and J by 5 bases, with 15 bases between. The CDR3 sequence is 15 residues long. The CDR3, as DNA: TGTGCTAGTGGTTTGTCCGGGACTCGGGGGGAGACCCAGTACTTC. Encoded protein: CASGLSGTRGETQYF.

V and J are TRBV9 and TRBJ2-1; D is perhaps TRBD1 (5 bases). The CDR3 is 13 residues long. Germline loops: CDR1 SGDLS, CDR2 YYNGEE. Trimming stripped 0 bases from V and 7 bases from J, with 8 bases between. The CDR3 DNA reads as TGTGCCAGCAGCGTAGCCCAGGGAAATGAGCAGTTCTTC. It encodes CASSVAQGNEQFF. Combining the CDR3 with reference TRBV9 and TRBJ2-1 gives the whole variable domain DSGVTQTPKHLITATGQRVTLRCSPRSGDLSVYWYQQSLDQGLQFLIQYYNGEERAKGNILERFSAQQFPDLHSELNLSSLELGDSALYFCASSVAQGNEQFFGPGTRLTVL.

The chain couples TRBV28 to TRBJ2-1, with 9 bases identical to TRBD2. This CDR3 is 17 amino acids long. In germline, CDR1 is MDHEN, CDR2 SYDVKM. The ends lost 4 bases at V and 9 bases at J; junction bases unmatched: 16. The CDR3 loop is CASSSFWREGQSIEQFF. As DNA, the CDR3 is TGTGCCAGCAGTTCCTTTTGGCGGGAGGGCCAATCGATTGAGCAGTTCTTC. Supplemented by reference TRBV28 and TRBJ2-1, the full variable domain reads DVKVTQSSRYLVKRTGEKVFLECVQDMDHENMFWYRQDPGLGLRLIYFSYDVKMKEKGDIPEGYSVSREKKERFSLILESASTNQTSMYLCASSSFWREGQSIEQFFGPGTRLTVL.

The V and J genes are TRBV18 and TRBJ1-1; D gene unclear. Germline V lookup: CDR1 KGHSH, CDR2 LQKENI. The length of the CDR3 is 17 residues. Trimming removed 3 bases from V and 5 bases from J, with 22 bases in between. CDR3 sequence reads: CASSPGLSGSAGTEAFF. The CDR3, as DNA: TGTGCCAGCTCACCGGGCCTCAGCGGATCGGCAGGTACTGAAGCTTTCTTT. The full variable domain, its missing parts supplied by reference TRBV18 and TRBJ1-1, is NAGVMQNPRHLVRRRGQEARLRCSPMKGHSHVYWYRQLPEEGLKFMVYLQKENIIDESGMPKERFSAEFPKEGPSILRIQQVVRGDSAAYFCASSPGLSGSAGTEAFFGQGTRLTVV.

The count of this clone is one. The chain has TRBV28 and TRBJ1-5; 7 bases fit TRBD1. The CDR3 loop spans 13 amino acids. The J segment lost 7 bases and the V segment lost 7 bases, leaving 7 bases of the junction unmatched. Germline CDR1 is MDHEN and CDR2 is SYDVKM. This chain's CDR3 is CASTDRVWQPQHF. Written as DNA, the CDR3 is TGTGCCAGCACCGACAGGGTCTGGCAGCCCCAGCATTTT.

This clone was counted between two and nine times. The rearrangement joins TRBV15 to TRBJ2-2; D gene uncertain. Trimming removed 4 bases at V and 7 bases at J, with 4 bases between. Germline CDR1 LNHNV, CDR2 YYDKDF (reference sequence). The CDR3 contains 11 residues. Here the CDR3 DNA reads TGTGCCACCAGCATAAACGGGGAGCTGTTTTTT. This translates into CATSINGELFF.

The chain recombines TRBV7-9 with TRBJ1-1; maybe TRBD1 (5 bases). Germline CDR1 reads SEHNR; CDR2 reads FQNEAQ (reference sequence). The V end lost 7 bases, the J end lost 8 bases, and 14 bases lay between the germline ends. The length of the CDR3 is 12 residues. The CDR3 sequence is CASTRAGNEAFF. The CDR3 coding sequence is TGTGCCAGCACCCGTGCAGGGAACGAAGCTTTCTTT.

V gene TRBV4-1 combines with J gene TRBJ2-3, with D perhaps matching TRBD2 (9 bases). The CDR3 totals 17 residues. Germline loops: CDR1 MGHRA, CDR2 YSYEKL. Trimming stripped 11 bases from V and 2 bases from J, with 26 bases between. The chain's CDR3 is CALRGLAGWVTTDTQYF. Written as DNA, the CDR3 is TGCGCCCTCAGGGGGCTAGCGGGGTGGGTGACCACAGATACGCAGTATTTT.

This clone has more than one count but fewer than ten. The chain couples TRBV5-6 to TRBJ1-1; D is unclear. Germline V gene data show CDR1 as SGHDT and CDR2 as YYEEEE. The CDR3 spans 11 residues. V was trimmed by 0 bases and J by 7 bases, leaving 4 bases between them. The CDR3 nucleotides are TGTGCCAGCAGCTTGGTCGGTGAAGCTTTCTTT. Its protein is CASSLVGEAFF.

The rearrangement uses TRBV29-1 and TRBJ2-5, with 7 bases identical to TRBD1. The tail of the sequence fits TRBJ2-7 better, so the J call may be wrong. Germline V lookup: CDR1 SQVTM, CDR2 ANQGSEA. This CDR3 region has 14 residues. The CDR3 DNA follows: TGCAGCGTTGAAACGCAGGGGGTCACCGCCGAGCAGTACTTC. The encoded protein is CSVETQGVTAEQYF.

The chain recombines TRBV4-1 with TRBJ2-3; a weak D match, TRBD2 (5 bases). Germline V gene data show CDR1 as MGHRA and CDR2 as YSYEKL. The CDR3 is made up of 17 amino acids. V lost 2 bases, J lost 2 bases, and 17 bases lay in between. The CDR3 loop reads CASSQKLRVEDTDTQYF. The CDR3 region has the DNA TGCGCCAGCAGCCAAAAATTGAGGGTCGAAGACACAGATACGCAGTATTTT.